This entry describes one TCR beta chain. Its antigen is not known. CDR1 and CDR2 from the germline V gene are SEHNR and FQNEAQ (reference sequence). V dropped 2 bases and J dropped 5 bases, with 9 bases sitting between them. This CDR3 comprises 14 residues. These data come from a study of T cell responses to AZD1222 COVID-19 vaccine. The overall study: Analyses pooled second doses at about 4 or about 12 weeks.

Sequenced by immunoSEQ multiplex PCR; TCRdb stores in-frame clones only, minus some. The sample has about 96,000 clones, 70% to 90% seen once. Notes on the study in general: Only a handful of people who got AZD1222 tested seropositive at baseline. Repertoire sampling happened only post peak T cell response. Spike-specific TCR depth and breadth grew after two AZD1222 doses.

The chain employs TRBV7-9 and TRBJ2-2, with D hard to call. The sequencing here drew on peripheral blood, taken on day 0 of AZD1222 vaccination. This clonotype originated in an adult in good health. The CDR3 is CASSLSRRTGELFF. Here the CDR3 DNA reads TGTGCCAGCAGCTTATCTCGCCGGACCGGGGAGCTGTTTTTT. The full variable domain, its missing parts supplied by reference TRBV7-9 and TRBJ2-2, is DTGVSQNPRHKITKRGQNVTFRCDPISEHNRLYWYRQTLGQGPEFLTYFQNEAQLEKSRLLSDRFSAERPKGSFSTLEIQRTEQGDSAMYLCASSLSRRTGELFFGEGSRLTVL.